This T cell receptor beta chain was captured in a study of PD-L1 blockade in urothelial cancer. On the study more broadly: Counts from blood samples showed a median of approximately 150,000 T cells.

Time point: pretreatment peripheral blood. Locally advanced or metastatic urothelial carcinoma affected all patients. As to this clone: Its antigen is as yet unknown.

Whole-study findings and limits: Prediction of better survival came from below-median pretreatment blood TCR clonality.

Using immunoSEQ multiplex PCR, the repertoire was profiled, and TCRdb retains in-frame clones only, with some absent. There are roughly 91,000 clones in the sample; about 83% occur only once, and approximately 15% lies in the top ten. This sample comprised PBMCs, obtained around atezolizumab (anti-PD-L1) treatment. The clonotype comes from a man between 60 and 75 years old with urothelial cancer.

CDR3 nucleotides: TGTGCCAGTAGCCTATTAACAGCGAACACTGAAGCTTTCTTT. Protein: CASSLLTANTEAFF. The V call is TRBV19, the J call TRBJ1-1; D is unresolved. The germline V and J ends were trimmed by 6 bases and 1 base, with 12 bases remaining between them. CDR1 LNHDA and CDR2 SQIVND come from the germline V gene (reference sequence). The CDR3 spans 14 residues.